By sample fraction, the clone carrying this T cell receptor beta chain is medium-sized. No treatment of any kind had been given to any patient before thyroid surgery. Original processing notes: A papillary thyroid cancer distant-metastasis classifier was built from CDR3 differences across clinicopathological groups. TCRdb re-processed the PCR reads through MiXCR. The V and J calls reflect TCRdb's pipeline rather than the authors' work. The table includes roughly 13,000 clones, just under 30% detected once. This sample is drawn from a study of metastatic and nonmetastatic thyroid tumors. This CDR3 spans 15 amino acids. V shed 6 bases and J shed 2 bases, with 16 bases lying between them. Germline values: CDR1 MNHNS, CDR2 SASEGT.

J is TRBJ2-5 and V is TRBV6-1; D is possibly TRBD1 (6 bases). Sequenced material: blood. The TCR originated in a female donor with papillary thyroid cancer or a benign thyroid nodule (not recorded which). Some clones in this sample may be carry-over from other donors' samples. DNA for the CDR3: TGTGCCAGCAGAAAGGGACAAAGATCACAAGAGACCCAGTACTTC. Translation gives CASRKGQRSQETQYF.